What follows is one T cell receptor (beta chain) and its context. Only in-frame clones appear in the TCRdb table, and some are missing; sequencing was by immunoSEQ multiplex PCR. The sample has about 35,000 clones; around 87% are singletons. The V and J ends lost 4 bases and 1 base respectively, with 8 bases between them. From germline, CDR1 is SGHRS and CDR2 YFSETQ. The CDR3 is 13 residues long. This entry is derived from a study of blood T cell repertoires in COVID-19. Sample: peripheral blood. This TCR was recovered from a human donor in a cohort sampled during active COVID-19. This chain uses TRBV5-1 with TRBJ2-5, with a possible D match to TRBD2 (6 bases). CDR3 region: CASSVSGQETQYF. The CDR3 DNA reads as TGCGCCAGCAGCGTTAGCGGCCAAGAGACCCAGTACTTC.